This TCR beta chain came from a study of control samples from healthy donors and cancer patients. The CDR3 loop spans 15 amino acids. The germline gives CDR1 LGHNA, CDR2 YNFKEQ. V was shortened by 6 bases and J by 7 bases, with 21 bases between the two germline ends. Some clones are missing from TCRdb's copy, which holds only in-frame ones; the method was immunoSEQ multiplex PCR. The table includes more than 80,000 clones, approximately 95% detected once. This clonotype originated in a man younger than 30 in good health. The rearrangement links TRBV4-2 to TRBJ1-1; D possibly corresponds to TRBD1 (6 bases). Sequencing was done on a sample of blood. The CDR3 region is CASSTAKGTRNEAFF. CDR3 sequence (DNA): TGTGCCAGCAGTACCGCTAAGGGGACACGGAATGAAGCTTTCTTT.